The sequence of this T cell receptor beta chain was determined in a study of cytomegalovirus exposure and HLA in healthy donors. Overall study context: Among roughly 180 million T cells, an earlier analysis found 90 million to 130 million unique TCR beta sequences.

This CDR3 contains 16 residues. J lost 7 bases, V lost 4 bases, and 12 bases had no gene match. The germline V gene has CDR1 LNHDA and CDR2 SQIVND (reference sequence). 60 Vbeta and 13 Jbeta primers were used in PCR. Libraries were prepared by immunoSEQ multiplex PCR; TCRdb keeps only in-frame clonotypes and omits some of them. Among around 80,000 clones listed, 62% were seen once. The sequencing sample was made of PBMCs. The chain couples TRBV19 to TRBJ1-4; 7 bases are shared with TRBD1. The clonotype was recovered from a male donor in good health and CMV-seropositive. The CDR3 region has the DNA TGTGCCAGTAGTACTACTGGGACAGTTAGTCGTGAAAAACTGTTTTTT. Translation gives CASSTTGTVSREKLFF. Supplemented by reference TRBV19 and TRBJ1-4, the full variable domain reads DGGITQSPKYLFRKEGQNVTLSCEQNLNHDAMYWYRQDPGQGLRLIYYSQIVNDFQKGDIAEGYSVSREKKESFPLTVTSAQKNPTAFYLCASSTTGTVSREKLFFGSGTQLSVL.